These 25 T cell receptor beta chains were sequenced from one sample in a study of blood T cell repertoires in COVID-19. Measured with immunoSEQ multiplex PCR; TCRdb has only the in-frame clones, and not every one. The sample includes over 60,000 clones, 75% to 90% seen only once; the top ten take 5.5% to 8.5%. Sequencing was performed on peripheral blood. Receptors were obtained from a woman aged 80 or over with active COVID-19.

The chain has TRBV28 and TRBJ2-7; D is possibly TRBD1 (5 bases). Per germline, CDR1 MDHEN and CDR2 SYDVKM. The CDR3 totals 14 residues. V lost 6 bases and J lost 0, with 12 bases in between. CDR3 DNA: TGTGCCAGCAGACGACAGAGTTCCTCCTACGAGCAGTACTTC. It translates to CASRRQSSSYEQYF. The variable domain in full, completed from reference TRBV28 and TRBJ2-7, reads DVKVTQSSRYLVKRTGEKVFLECVQDMDHENMFWYRQDPGLGLRLIYFSYDVKMKEKGDIPEGYSVSREKKERFSLILESASTNQTSMYLCASRRQSSSYEQYFGPGTRLTVT.

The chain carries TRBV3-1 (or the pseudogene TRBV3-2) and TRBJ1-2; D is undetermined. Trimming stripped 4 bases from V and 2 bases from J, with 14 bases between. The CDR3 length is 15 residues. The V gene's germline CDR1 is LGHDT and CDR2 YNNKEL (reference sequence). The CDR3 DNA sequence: TGTGCCAGCAGCCGGTTTGGCACGGGAAACTATGGCTACACCTTC. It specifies CASSRFGTGNYGYTF.

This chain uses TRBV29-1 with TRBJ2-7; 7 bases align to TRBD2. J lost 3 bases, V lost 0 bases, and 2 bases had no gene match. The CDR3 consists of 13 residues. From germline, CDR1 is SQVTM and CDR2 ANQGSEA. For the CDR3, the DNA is TGCAGCGTTGAAGAGGGAGGGAACTACGAGCAGTACTTC. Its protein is CSVEEGGNYEQYF.

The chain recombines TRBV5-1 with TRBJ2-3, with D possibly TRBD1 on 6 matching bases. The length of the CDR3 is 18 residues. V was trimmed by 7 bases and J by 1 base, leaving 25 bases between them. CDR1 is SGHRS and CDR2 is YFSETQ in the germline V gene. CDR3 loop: CASQGATGNTFGTDTQYF. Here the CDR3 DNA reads TGCGCCAGCCAAGGGGCTACAGGGAACACCTTCGGCACAGATACGCAGTATTTT.

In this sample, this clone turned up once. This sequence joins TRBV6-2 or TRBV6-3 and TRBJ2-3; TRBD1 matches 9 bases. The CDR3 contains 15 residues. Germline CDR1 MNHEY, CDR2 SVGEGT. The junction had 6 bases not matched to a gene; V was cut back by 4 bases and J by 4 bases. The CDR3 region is CASSSSGQGPDTQYF. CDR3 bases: TGTGCCAGCAGTTCATCGGGACAGGGACCAGATACGCAGTATTTT.

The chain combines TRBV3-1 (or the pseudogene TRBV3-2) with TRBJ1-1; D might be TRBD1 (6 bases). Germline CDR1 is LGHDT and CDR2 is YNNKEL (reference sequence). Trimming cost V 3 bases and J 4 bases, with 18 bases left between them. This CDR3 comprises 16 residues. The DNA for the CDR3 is TGTGCCAGCAGCCATTCTGGACAGTTTGGGGTCACTGAAGCTTTCTTT. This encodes CASSHSGQFGVTEAFF.

The CDR3: CASSSNTDTQYF. CDR3 DNA: TGCGCCAGCAGCTCCAACACAGATACGCAGTATTTT. The chain has TRBV5-1 and TRBJ2-3; D gene unclear. CDR1 and CDR2 from the germline V gene are SGHRS and YFSETQ. Trimming cost V 3 bases and J 2 bases, with 4 bases left between them. CDR3 length: 12 amino acids. Looking up the rest from reference TRBV5-1 and TRBJ2-3 gives the full variable domain: KAGVTQTPRYLIKTRGQQVTLSCSPISGHRSVSWYQQTPGQGLQFLFEYFSETQRNKGNFPGRFSGRQFSNSRSEMNVSTLELGDSALYLCASSSNTDTQYFGPGTRLTVL.

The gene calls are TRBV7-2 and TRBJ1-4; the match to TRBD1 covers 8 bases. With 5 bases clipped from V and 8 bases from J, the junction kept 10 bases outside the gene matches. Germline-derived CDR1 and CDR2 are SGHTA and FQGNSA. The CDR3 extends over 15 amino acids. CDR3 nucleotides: TGTGCCAGCAGCCCCCGAGGGACAGGCCGGGAAAAACTGTTTTTT. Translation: CASSPRGTGREKLFF.

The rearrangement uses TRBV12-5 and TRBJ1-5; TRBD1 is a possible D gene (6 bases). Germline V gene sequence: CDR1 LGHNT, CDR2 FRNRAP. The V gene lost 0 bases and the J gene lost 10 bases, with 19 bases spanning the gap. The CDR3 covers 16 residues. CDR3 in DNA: TGTGCTAGTGGTTTGGTAGTGGGGCGAAACAGGGATCCCCAGCATTTT. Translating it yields CASGLVVGRNRDPQHF.

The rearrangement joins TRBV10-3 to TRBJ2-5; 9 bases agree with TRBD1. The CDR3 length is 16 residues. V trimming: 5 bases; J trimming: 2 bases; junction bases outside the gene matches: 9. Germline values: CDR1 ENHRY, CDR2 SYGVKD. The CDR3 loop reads CAISTAGTGNQETQYF. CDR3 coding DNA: TGTGCCATCAGTACAGCCGGGACAGGGAATCAAGAGACCCAGTACTTC.

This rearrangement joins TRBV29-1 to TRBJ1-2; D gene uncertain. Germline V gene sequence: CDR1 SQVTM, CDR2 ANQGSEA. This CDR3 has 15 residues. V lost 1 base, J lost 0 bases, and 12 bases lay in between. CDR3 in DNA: TGCAGCGTTGAAGGAGGGCCTGGGACTAACTATGGCTACACCTTC. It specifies CSVEGGPGTNYGYTF.

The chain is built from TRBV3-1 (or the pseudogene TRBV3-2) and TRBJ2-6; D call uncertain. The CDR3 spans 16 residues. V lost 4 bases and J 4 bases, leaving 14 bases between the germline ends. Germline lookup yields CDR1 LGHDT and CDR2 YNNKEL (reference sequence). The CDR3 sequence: CASSPRVFSGANVLTF. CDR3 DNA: TGTGCCAGCAGCCCTCGGGTCTTCTCGGGGGCCAACGTCCTGACTTTC.

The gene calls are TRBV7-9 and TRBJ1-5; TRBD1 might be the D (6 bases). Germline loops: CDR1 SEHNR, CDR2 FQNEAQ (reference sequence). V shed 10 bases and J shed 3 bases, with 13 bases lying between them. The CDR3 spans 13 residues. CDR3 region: CANVDRNNQPQHF. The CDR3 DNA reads TGTGCCAACGTCGACAGGAACAATCAGCCCCAGCATTTT.

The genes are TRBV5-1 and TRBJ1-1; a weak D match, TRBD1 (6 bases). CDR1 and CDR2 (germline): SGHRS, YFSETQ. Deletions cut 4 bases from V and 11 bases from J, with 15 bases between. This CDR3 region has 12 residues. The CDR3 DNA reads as TGCGCCAGCAGCCTTGGGGACATGGAGGCTTTCTTT. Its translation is CASSLGDMEAFF.

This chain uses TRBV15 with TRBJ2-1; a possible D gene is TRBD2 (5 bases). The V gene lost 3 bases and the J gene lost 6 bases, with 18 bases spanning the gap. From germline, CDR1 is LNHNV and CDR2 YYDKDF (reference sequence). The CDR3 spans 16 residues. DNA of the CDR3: TGTGCCACCAGCAGTAGAAAGCGGCCCCCCCTCAATGAGCAGTTCTTC. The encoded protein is CATSSRKRPPLNEQFF.

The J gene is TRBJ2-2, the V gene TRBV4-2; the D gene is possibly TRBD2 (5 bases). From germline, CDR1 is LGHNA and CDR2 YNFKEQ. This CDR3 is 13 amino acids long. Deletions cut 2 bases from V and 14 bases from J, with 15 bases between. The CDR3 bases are TGTGCCAGCAGCCAATCTACCCTGGGGAGCCTGTTTTTT. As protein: CASSQSTLGSLFF.

This CDR3 is CASSDRGRVGTDTQYF. The CDR3 DNA reads TGTGCCAGCAGTGACCGAGGGAGGGTTGGCACAGATACGCAGTATTTT. The chain has TRBV2 and TRBJ2-3; 7 bases align to TRBD2. The CDR3 is 16 amino acids. Trimming at V came to 3 bases and at J to 1 base, leaving 7 bases not matched to a gene. Germline assignment: CDR1 SNHLY and CDR2 FYNNEI.

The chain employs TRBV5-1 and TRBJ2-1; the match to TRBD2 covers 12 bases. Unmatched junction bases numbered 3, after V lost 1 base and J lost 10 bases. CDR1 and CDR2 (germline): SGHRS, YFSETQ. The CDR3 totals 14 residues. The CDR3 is CASSLRLAGAEQFF. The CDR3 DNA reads TGCGCCAGCAGCTTGAGACTAGCGGGAGCGGAGCAGTTCTTC.

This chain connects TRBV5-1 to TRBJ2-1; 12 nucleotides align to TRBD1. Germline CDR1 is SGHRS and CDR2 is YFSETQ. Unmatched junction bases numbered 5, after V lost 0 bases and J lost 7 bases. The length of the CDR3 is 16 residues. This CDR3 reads CASSLGPGQGANEQFF. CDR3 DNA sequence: TGCGCCAGCAGCTTGGGACCGGGACAGGGGGCGAATGAGCAGTTCTTC.

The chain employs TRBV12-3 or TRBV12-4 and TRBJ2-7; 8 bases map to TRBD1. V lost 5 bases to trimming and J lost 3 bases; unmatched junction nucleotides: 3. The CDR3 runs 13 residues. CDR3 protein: CASSRDRRYEQYF. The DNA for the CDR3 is TGTGCCAGCAGTAGGGACAGGCGCTACGAGCAGTACTTC.

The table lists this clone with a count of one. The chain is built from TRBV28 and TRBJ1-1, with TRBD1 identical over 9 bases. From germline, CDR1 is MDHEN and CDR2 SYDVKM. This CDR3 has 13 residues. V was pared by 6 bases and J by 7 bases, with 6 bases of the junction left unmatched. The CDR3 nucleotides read TGTGCCAGCAGACAGGGGGCGCGAGGTGAAGCTTTCTTT. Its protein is CASRQGARGEAFF. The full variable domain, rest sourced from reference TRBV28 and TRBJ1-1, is DVKVTQSSRYLVKRTGEKVFLECVQDMDHENMFWYRQDPGLGLRLIYFSYDVKMKEKGDIPEGYSVSREKKERFSLILESASTNQTSMYLCASRQGARGEAFFGQGTRLTVV.

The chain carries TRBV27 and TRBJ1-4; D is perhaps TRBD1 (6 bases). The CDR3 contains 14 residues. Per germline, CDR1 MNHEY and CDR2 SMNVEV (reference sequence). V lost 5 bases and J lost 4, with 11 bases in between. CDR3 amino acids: CASSPQGINEKLFF. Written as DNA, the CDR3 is TGTGCCAGCAGTCCGCAGGGGATTAATGAAAAACTGTTTTTT.

In DNA, the CDR3 is TGTGCCAGCAGCTTAGCGATGGGAGGGACCCAGTACTTC. Protein: CASSLAMGGTQYF. The chain uses TRBV7-2 and TRBJ2-5; a weak D match, TRBD2 (6 bases). V dropped 0 bases and J dropped 7 bases, with 9 bases sitting between them. CDR1 and CDR2 (germline): SGHTA, FQGNSA. The CDR3 is made up of 13 amino acids. The whole variable domain, remainder taken from reference TRBV7-2 and TRBJ2-5, is GAGVSQSPSNKVTEKGKDVELRCDPISGHTALYWYRQSLGQGLEFLIYFQGNSAPDKSGLPSDRFSAERTGGSVSTLTIQRTQQEDSAVYLCASSLAMGGTQYFGPGTRLLVL.

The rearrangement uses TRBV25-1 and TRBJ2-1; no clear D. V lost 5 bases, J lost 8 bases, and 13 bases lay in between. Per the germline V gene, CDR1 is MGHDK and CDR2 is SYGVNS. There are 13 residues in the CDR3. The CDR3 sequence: CASSYLPPDEQFF. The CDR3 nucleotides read TGTGCCAGCAGTTACCTACCCCCGGATGAGCAGTTCTTC.

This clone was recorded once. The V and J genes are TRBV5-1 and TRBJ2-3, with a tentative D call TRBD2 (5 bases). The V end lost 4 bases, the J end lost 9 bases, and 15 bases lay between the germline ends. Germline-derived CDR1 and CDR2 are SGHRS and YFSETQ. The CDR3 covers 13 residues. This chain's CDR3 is CASSPGTTWTQYF. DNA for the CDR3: TGCGCCAGCAGCCCGGGAACCACTTGGACGCAGTATTTT.